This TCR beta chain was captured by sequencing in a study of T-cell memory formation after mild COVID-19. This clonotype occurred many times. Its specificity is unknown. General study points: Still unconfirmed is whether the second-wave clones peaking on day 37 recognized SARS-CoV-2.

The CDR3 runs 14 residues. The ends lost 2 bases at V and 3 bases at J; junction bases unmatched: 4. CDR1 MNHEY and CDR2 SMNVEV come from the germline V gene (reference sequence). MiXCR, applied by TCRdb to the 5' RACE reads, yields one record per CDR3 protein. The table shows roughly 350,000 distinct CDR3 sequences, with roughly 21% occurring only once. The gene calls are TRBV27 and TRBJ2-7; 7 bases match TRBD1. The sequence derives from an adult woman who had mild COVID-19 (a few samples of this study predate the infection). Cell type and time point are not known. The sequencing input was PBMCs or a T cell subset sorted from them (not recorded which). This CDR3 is CASSLGDRVYEQYF. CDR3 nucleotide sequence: TGTGCCAGCAGTTTAGGCGACAGGGTCTACGAGCAGTACTTC.